This TCR beta chain is drawn from a study of blood T cell repertoires in COVID-19. The CDR3 totals 15 residues. CDR1 LGHNA and CDR2 YNFKEQ come from the germline V gene. V shed 3 bases and J 8 bases; nucleotides not matched to a gene: 9. Produced via immunoSEQ multiplex PCR; TCRdb's table is partial and in-frame only. The sample yields approximately 180,000 clones, 65% to 90% seen once. This sequence joins TRBV4-2 and TRBJ2-1; TRBD1 matches at 8 bases. This TCR derives from a man between 45 and 60 years old who had recovered from COVID-19. Specimen: PBMCs or T cells enriched from blood (not recorded which). The CDR3 loop is CASSQQTGETDEQFF. As DNA, the CDR3 is TGTGCCAGCAGCCAGCAGACAGGGGAAACCGATGAGCAGTTCTTC.